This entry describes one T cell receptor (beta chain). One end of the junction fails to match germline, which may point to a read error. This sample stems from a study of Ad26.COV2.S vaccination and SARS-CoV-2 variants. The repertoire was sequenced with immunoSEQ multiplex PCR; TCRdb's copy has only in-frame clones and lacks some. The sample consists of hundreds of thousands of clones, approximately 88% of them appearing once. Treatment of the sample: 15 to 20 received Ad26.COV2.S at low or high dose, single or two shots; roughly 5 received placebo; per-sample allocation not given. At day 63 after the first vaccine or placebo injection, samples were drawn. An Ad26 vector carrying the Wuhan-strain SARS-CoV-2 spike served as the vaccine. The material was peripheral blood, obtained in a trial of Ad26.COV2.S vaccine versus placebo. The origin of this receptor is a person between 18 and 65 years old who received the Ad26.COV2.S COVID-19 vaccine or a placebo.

The CDR3: CASSLGGGLAGGPGEETQYF. The CDR3, as DNA: TGTGCTAGCAGCTTAGGTGGTGGCCTAGCGGGAGGCCCGGGGGAAGAGACCCAGTACTTC. The rearrangement uses TRBV7-7 and TRBJ2-5, with 11 bases lining up with TRBD2. CDR1 is SSHAT, CDR2 FNYEAQ, per germline (reference sequence). This CDR3 has 20 amino acids. The whole variable domain, remainder taken from reference TRBV7-7 and TRBJ2-5, is GAGVSQSPRYKVTKRGQDVTLRCDPISSHATLYWYQQALGQGPEFLTYFNYEAQPDKSGLPSDRFSAERPEGSISTLTIQRTEQRDSAMYRCASSLGGGLAGGPGEETQYFGPGTRLLVL.